This T cell receptor beta chain was retrieved from a study of CXCR3-negative and CXCR3-positive naive CD8 T cells. Findings and caveats of the study: The study found CXCR3 expression partially decreased after cryopreservation and ran most assays on fresh PBMCs. Naive cells used TRBV-TRBJ genes in much the same way whether CXCR3-negative or CXCR3-positive; memory cells did not. Similarly elevated diversity marked both naive subsets, with memory CD8+ cells showing far lower diversity. Naive cells that were CXCR3-positive had more hydrophobic TRB CDR3s (compared with CXCR3-negative naive cells).

A CD45RO-CCR7+CD27+CD95- phenotype identified naive CD8+ T cells. Libraries were UMI-labeled 5' RACE TRB cDNA. TCRdb reprocessed the 5' RACE reads and stores each CDR3 protein as one record, lacking DNA. The sample totals over 95,000 distinct CDR3 sequences. This CDR3 has 12 residues. Germline values: CDR1 SQVTM, CDR2 ANQGSEA. Details on this clonotype: What it binds is not known.

Specimen: naive CXCR3+ CD8+ T cells from blood. As for subset: CD45RO-CCR7+CD27+CD95- naive CD8+ T cells expressing CXCR3 (TNR3+). The chain employs TRBV29-1 and TRBJ1-1. The source is a human donor in good health. Some clones in this sample may be carry-over from other donors' samples. CDR3 region: CSVWGANTEAFF.